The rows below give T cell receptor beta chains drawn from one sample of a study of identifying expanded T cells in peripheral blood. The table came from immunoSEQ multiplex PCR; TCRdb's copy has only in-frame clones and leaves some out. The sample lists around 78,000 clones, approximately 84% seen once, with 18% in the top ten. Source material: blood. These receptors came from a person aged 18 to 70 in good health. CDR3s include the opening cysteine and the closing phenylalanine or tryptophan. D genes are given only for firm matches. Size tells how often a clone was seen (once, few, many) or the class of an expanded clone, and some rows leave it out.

TGTGCCAGCAGTTACATGGACAGGGGCTATGGCTACACCTTC CASSYMDRGYGYTF TRBD1 - TRBJ1-2 TRBV6-7
TGTGCCAGCAGCCCTACGACTAGCTCCTACAATGAGCAGTTCTTC CASSPTTSSYNEQFF - - TRBJ2-1 TRBV5-4
TGCGCCAGCAGCTCCAATCCTAGCGGGAGTAGCTACGAGCAGTACTTC CASSSNPSGSSYEQYF TRBD2 once TRBJ2-7 TRBV5-1
TGTGCCAGCAGCGATAGCGGGAGTCCATCCTACGAGCAGTACTTC CASSDSGSPSYEQYF TRBD2 - TRBJ2-7 TRBV9
TGTGCCAGCAGCGTCCCTCAACAGGGTTCTGGGGCCAACGTCCTGACTTTC CASSVPQQGSGANVLTF - once TRBJ2-6 TRBV9
TGTGCCATCAAGGATAGCGGGAGTTCTAGCAATGAGCAGTTCTTC CAIKDSGSSSNEQFF TRBD2 - TRBJ2-1 TRBV10-3
TGTGCCAGCAGAAAACAGGGCGAGCAGTACTTC CASRKQGEQYF - once TRBJ2-7 TRBV6-5
TGTGCCAGCACCGTGGGCGGGAGTGGCAATGAGCAGTTCTTC CASTVGGSGNEQFF TRBD2 - TRBJ2-1 TRBV9
TGTGCCAGTAGCGGGACAGACGCTTATGGCTACACCTTC CASSGTDAYGYTF TRBD1 - TRBJ1-2 TRBV19
TGTGCCAGCAGCTCCTCCGGGGACTCCTACGAGCAGTACTTC CASSSSGDSYEQYF - - TRBJ2-7 TRBV7-2
TGTGCCAGCAGTGAAGGAGGGAACGAGCAGTACTTC CASSEGGNEQYF - - TRBJ2-7 TRBV6-1
TGTGCCAGCAGTTTTGGACCGACTAGCGGGAGCGCCCGCTCCTACAATGAGCAGTTCTTC CASSFGPTSGSARSYNEQFF TRBD2 - TRBJ2-1 TRBV28
TGTGCCAGCAGTGTGGCCACATACAATGAGCAGTTCTTC CASSVATYNEQFF - - TRBJ2-1 TRBV2
TGTGCCAGCAGTGAATTGGTAGGGGGCGTCTTGAACACTGAAGCTTTCTTT CASSELVGGVLNTEAFF TRBD1 - TRBJ1-1 TRBV25-1
TGTGCCAGCAGTTTTCTAGATACGCAGTATTTT CASSFLDTQYF - - TRBJ2-3 TRBV28
TGTGCCAGTAGTATAAAATCCGGACAGCTAGCCAAAAACATTCAGTACTTC CASSIKSGQLAKNIQYF - once TRBJ2-4 TRBV19
TGTGCCAGTAGTACCCTAGCGGGGTTCACAGATACGCAGTATTTT CASSTLAGFTDTQYF TRBD2 - TRBJ2-3 TRBV19
TGTGCCAGCAGCAGGACGGCTAGCACAGATACGCAGTATTTT CASSRTASTDTQYF - - TRBJ2-3 TRBV11-2
TGTGCCAGCAGCTTGGATGTTGTAGGCGAGCAGTACTTC CASSLDVVGEQYF - - TRBJ2-7 TRBV5-4
TGTGCCAGCAGCCAACAGATATCCGACACTGAAGCTTTCTTT CASSQQISDTEAFF - - TRBJ1-1 TRBV5-5
TGTGCCAGCAGCCAACAGGGGGCAGGTGAAGCTTTCTTT CASSQQGAGEAFF TRBD1 - TRBJ1-1 TRBV14
TGTGCCAGCAGCACCGTCGGGGGCGCGACCTACGAGCAGTACTTC CASSTVGGATYEQYF - - TRBJ2-7 TRBV6-5
TGTGCCAGCAGCGTAGGAGCCCTCGCGGGAGGGGAAGGCACGCAGTATTTT CASSVGALAGGEGTQYF TRBD2 - TRBJ2-3 TRBV9
TGCGCCAGCAGCCAAGAAATCTACAGCTCCTACGAGCAGTACTTC CASSQEIYSSYEQYF - - TRBJ2-7 TRBV4-1
TGTGCCAGCAGCTTTGGACAGGGTTTTGGACACAATCAGCCCCAGCATTTT CASSFGQGFGHNQPQHF TRBD1 - TRBJ1-5 TRBV11-2
TGTGCCAGCAGCTTAGGGAGCGGGAGAACAGATACGCAGTATTTT CASSLGSGRTDTQYF TRBD2 - TRBJ2-3 TRBV7-2
TGTGCCAGCAGCCTGGACAGTGAGCAGCCCCAGCATTTT CASSLDSEQPQHF - few TRBJ1-5 TRBV5-4
TGTGCCAGCAGTGACACTAGCGGTCCCTACGAGCAGTACTTC CASSDTSGPYEQYF TRBD2 - TRBJ2-7 TRBV6-1
TGTGCCAGCACACCCTCTCCGGCAGGGAGGGACACCGGGGAGCTGTTTTTT CASTPSPAGRDTGELFF TRBD2 - TRBJ2-2 TRBV7-2
TGTGCCAGCAGTTATGGACAGGGTAGATCCTATGGCTACACCTTC CASSYGQGRSYGYTF TRBD1 - TRBJ1-2 TRBV6-5
TGTGCCAGCAGTGACTGGCAAGTCAATGAGCAGTTCTTC CASSDWQVNEQFF - few TRBJ2-1 TRBV2
TGTGCCAGCAGCCAAGGAGGCGTTAACTATGGCTACACCTTC CASSQGGVNYGYTF - once TRBJ1-2 TRBV5-5
TGTGCCAGCTCACCTAGAAGGGGCGGTCAGCCCCAGCATTTT CASSPRRGGQPQHF - - TRBJ1-5 TRBV18
TGTGCCAGCAGTTACTCTGGACTTTCAGATACGCAGTATTTT CASSYSGLSDTQYF - - TRBJ2-3 TRBV6-5
TGTGCCAGCAGTTACTTTGACAGGGCGGGCACTGAAGCTTTCTTT CASSYFDRAGTEAFF TRBD1 - TRBJ1-1 TRBV6-6
TGTGCCAGCAGCATCCAACGACTAGCGAGCACAGATACGCAGTATTTT CASSIQRLASTDTQYF TRBD2 once TRBJ2-3 TRBV5-4
TGTGCCAGCAGGCTGGGTCGTGCAGATACGCAGTATTTT CASRLGRADTQYF - - TRBJ2-3 TRBV27
TGCGCCAGCAGCCGCGGACTAGCGAACTACGAGCAGTACTTC CASSRGLANYEQYF TRBD2 - TRBJ2-7 TRBV5-1
TGCAGCATGAAGACTAGCGGGAGTGACACAGATACGCAGTATTTT CSMKTSGSDTDTQYF TRBD2 - TRBJ2-3 TRBV29-1
TGCAGCGGCGCCCGGTCCATGGATACGCAGTATTTT CSGARSMDTQYF - - TRBJ2-3 TRBV29-1